These 29 T cell receptor beta chains came from one sample sequenced in a study of blood T cell repertoires in COVID-19. Generated by immunoSEQ multiplex PCR, the TCRdb table keeps only in-frame clones and is missing some. The sample has about 480,000 clones; 85% to 90% are singletons. The source material was PBMCs or T cells enriched from blood (not recorded which). The source of these receptors is a woman in her thirties or forties who had recovered from COVID-19.

The chain combines TRBV5-8 with TRBJ2-7; no clear D. This CDR3 has 11 residues. Trimming shortened V by 3 bases and J by 5 bases, and 6 bases separated the two germline ends. Germline values: CDR1 SGHTS, CDR2 YDEGEE. CDR3 DNA: TGTGCCAGCAGCTGGAGCCACGAGCAGTACTTC. Translated: CASSWSHEQYF.

V usage is TRBV7-2 and J usage is TRBJ2-7, with 10 nucleotides matching TRBD2. The V segment lost 5 bases and the J segment 3 bases; nucleotides outside the gene matches: 7. The CDR3 runs to 15 residues. CDR1 is SGHTA, CDR2 FQGNSA, per germline. The CDR3, as DNA: TGTGCCAGCAGCGCCTCTAGCGGGAGTGTCTACGAGCAGTACTTC. Protein product: CASSASSGSVYEQYF.

V usage is TRBV4-1 and J usage is TRBJ2-1, with TRBD1 as a possible D gene (7 bases). From germline, CDR1 is MGHRA and CDR2 YSYEKL. This CDR3 is 16 amino acids long. The V gene lost 3 bases and the J gene lost 8 bases, with 20 bases spanning the gap. CDR3 bases: TGCGCCAGCAGCCACCCGACAGGGAGGATTTACTATGAGCAGTTCTTC. Its translation is CASSHPTGRIYYEQFF.

The chain has TRBV6-5 and TRBJ1-4; D is unresolved. Germline V gene lookup returns CDR1 MNHEY and CDR2 SVGAGI. The V end was cut by 5 bases, the J end by 6 bases, with 13 bases between. The CDR3 has 14 amino acids. The CDR3 loop reads CASSRIRHDEKLFF. CDR3 nucleotides: TGTGCCAGCAGTAGGATAAGACACGATGAAAAACTGTTTTTT.

The V and J genes are TRBV15 and TRBJ2-7, with D hard to call. From germline, CDR1 is LNHNV and CDR2 YYDKDF (reference sequence). V lost 0 bases and J lost 3, with 3 bases in between. The CDR3 totals 12 residues. The CDR3 spells CATSRDNYEQYF. As DNA, the CDR3 is TGTGCCACCAGCAGAGACAACTACGAGCAGTACTTC. Supplemented by reference TRBV15 and TRBJ2-7, the full variable domain reads DAMVIQNPRYQVTQFGKPVTLSCSQTLNHNVMYWYQQKSSQAPKLLFHYYDKDFNNEADTPDNFQSRRPNTSFCFLDIRSPGLGDTAMYLCATSRDNYEQYFGPGTRLTVT.

The genes are TRBV7-2 and TRBJ2-1, with 13 bases aligning to TRBD2. Germline V lookup: CDR1 SGHTA, CDR2 FQGNSA. Trimming removed 3 bases from V and 0 bases from J; junction bases left unmatched: 5. This CDR3 contains 18 residues. CDR3 in DNA: TGTGCCAGCAGCTTGGGACTAGCGGGGACGAGCTCCTACAATGAGCAGTTCTTC. It yields the protein CASSLGLAGTSSYNEQFF.

The CDR3 nucleotides are TGTGCCAGCAGCTTCCTCGTGTCCGGCGGCGGGCTTGGAGCTTTCTTT. Translating gives CASSFLVSGGGLGAFF. The chain combines TRBV7-8 with TRBJ1-1; D gene uncertain. The CDR3 runs to 16 residues. Trimming removed 3 bases at V and 10 bases at J, with 24 bases between. CDR1 and CDR2 (germline): SGHVS, FQNEAQ.

The V and J genes are TRBV9 and TRBJ2-3, with D uncertain. The V end was cut by 4 bases, the J end by 0 bases, with 15 bases between. This CDR3 has 16 residues. Germline CDR1 is SGDLS and CDR2 is YYNGEE. CDR3 sequence: CASSPGNGPSTDTQYF. DNA for the CDR3: TGTGCCAGCAGCCCAGGCAACGGCCCTAGCACAGATACGCAGTATTTT.

The chain is built from TRBV19 and TRBJ1-2; no definite D call. Per the germline V gene, CDR1 is LNHDA and CDR2 is SQIVND (reference sequence). V was trimmed by 7 bases and J by 2 bases, leaving 14 bases between them. The CDR3 totals 14 residues. For the CDR3, the DNA is TGTGCCAGTAACGCGGCAATCCGGAACTATGGCTACACCTTC. Residues: CASNAAIRNYGYTF.

The J gene is TRBJ1-2, the V gene TRBV29-1, with D hard to call. Trimming took off 3 bases at V and 8 bases at J, with 4 bases between the two ends. Germline-derived CDR1 and CDR2 are SQVTM and ANQGSEA. There are 9 residues in the CDR3. In DNA form, the CDR3 reads TGCAGCGTTGACAGGGGCTACACCTTC. Translating gives CSVDRGYTF.

The chain joins TRBV9 to TRBJ1-6; D gene ambiguous. The germline CDR1 and CDR2 sequences are SGDLS and YYNGEE. Trimming removed 4 bases from V and 11 bases from J, with 22 bases in between. This CDR3 has 16 amino acids. CDR3 sequence reads: CASSPRMRQTGAPLHF. The DNA for the CDR3 is TGTGCCAGCAGCCCCCGGATGAGGCAGACCGGTGCACCCCTCCACTTT. Full variable domain (missing parts from reference TRBV9 and TRBJ1-6): DSGVTQTPKHLITATGQRVTLRCSPRSGDLSVYWYQQSLDQGLQFLIQYYNGEERAKGNILERFSAQQFPDLHSELNLSSLELGDSALYFCASSPRMRQTGAPLHFGNGTRLTVT.

This CDR3 reads CASRETGRNYGYTF. The DNA for the CDR3 is TGTGCCAGCAGGGAGACAGGACGGAACTATGGCTACACCTTC. The chain joins TRBV6-5 to TRBJ1-2; perhaps TRBD1 as D (6 bases). The CDR3 contains 14 residues. The germline V gene encodes CDR1 MNHEY and CDR2 SVGAGI. Between the trimmed V and J ends, which lost 6 bases and 2 bases, there was a span of 13 bases.

This chain joins TRBV5-6 and TRBJ1-1; 8 bases fit TRBD1. Germline trimming cut 0 bases from V and 14 bases from J; bases unmatched to any gene: 15. CDR1 and CDR2 from the germline V gene are SGHDT and YYEEEE. The CDR3 sequence is 15 residues long. As DNA, the CDR3 is TGTGCCAGCAGCTTGGTGTGGTCAGGGGGCGAGGAACGCTTCTTT. It encodes CASSLVWSGGEERFF.

The rearrangement uses TRBV24-1 and TRBJ2-5; D might be TRBD2 (7 bases). Germline loops: CDR1 KGHDR, CDR2 SFDVKD. This CDR3 region has 15 residues. V lost 6 bases, J lost 2 bases, and 15 bases lay in between. Written as DNA, the CDR3 is TGTGCCACCAGTCGAGGGGGGGGCAGTCAAGAGACCCAGTACTTC. As protein: CATSRGGGSQETQYF.

The chain uses TRBV11-2 and TRBJ2-7; D is ambiguous. Trimming removed 1 base from V and 2 bases from J, with 3 bases in between. Germline V gene lookup returns CDR1 SGHAT and CDR2 FQNNGV. The CDR3 sequence is 12 residues long. Here the CDR3 reads CASSLAAYEQYF. DNA for the CDR3: TGTGCCAGCAGCTTAGCTGCCTACGAGCAGTACTTC.

Only a few counts were recorded for this clone. This rearrangement joins TRBV9 to TRBJ1-2; D remains unclear. Trimming removed 5 bases at V and 2 bases at J, with 13 bases between. Germline-derived CDR1 and CDR2 are SGDLS and YYNGEE. CDR3 length equals 14 residues. The CDR3 coding sequence is TGTGCCAGCAGTCCTTTCCGGGAGAACTATGGCTACACCTTC. Translating gives CASSPFRENYGYTF.

This clone has only one observation. The V and J genes are TRBV5-1 and TRBJ2-7; 9 bases fit TRBD2. Germline CDR1 and CDR2: SGHRS and YFSETQ. The CDR3 has 17 residues. The V and J ends lost 4 bases and 4 bases, in that order; junction bases with no gene match: 15. CDR3 in amino acids: CASSREYGSGSLYEQYF. In DNA form, the CDR3 reads TGCGCCAGCAGCCGCGAGTATGGTAGCGGGAGTCTATACGAGCAGTACTTC.

The J gene is TRBJ1-4, the V gene TRBV4-3; the D is unclear. The length of the CDR3 is 17 residues. Germline assignment: CDR1 LGHNA and CDR2 YSLEER. V lost 0 bases, J lost 5 bases, and 16 bases lay in between. The CDR3 spells CASSQDSLEGWNEKLFF. The CDR3 nucleotides read TGCGCCAGCAGCCAAGATTCCTTAGAGGGATGGAATGAAAAACTGTTTTTT.

The chain joins TRBV4-1 to TRBJ1-3, with a weak D call TRBD1 (6 bases). The CDR3 runs to 22 residues. V was pared by 0 bases and J by 1 base, with 28 bases between. Germline V gene data show CDR1 as MGHRA and CDR2 as YSYEKL. CDR3 in amino acids: CASSQEYPSTGPFVSSGNTIYF. The DNA of the CDR3 is TGCGCCAGCAGCCAAGAATACCCCTCGACAGGACCTTTCGTGTCGTCTGGAAACACCATATATTTT.

This clone was counted a few times. V gene TRBV12-3 or TRBV12-4 combines with J gene TRBJ1-2, with TRBD1 as a possible D gene (5 bases). Trimming took 3 bases from V and 8 from J, leaving 10 bases between them. This CDR3 has 12 residues. The DNA of the CDR3 is TGTGCCAGCAGTTTCAATCGACAGGGCTACACCTTC. Protein product: CASSFNRQGYTF.

The genes are TRBV11-2 and TRBJ1-2, with a tentative D call TRBD1 (5 bases). In germline, CDR1 is SGHAT, CDR2 FQNNGV. Trimming pared 1 base from V and 6 bases from J, leaving 12 bases between. The length of the CDR3 is 14 residues. CDR3: CASSLVGGGNGYTF. The CDR3 coding sequence is TGTGCCAGCAGCTTAGTCGGGGGAGGGAATGGCTACACCTTC.

The chain combines TRBV30 with TRBJ2-7, with 7 bases aligning to TRBD1. Germline values: CDR1 GTSNPN, CDR2 SVGIG (reference sequence). J gave up 7 bases and V 8 bases, and 20 bases lay outside the gene matches. The CDR3 totals 15 residues. This CDR3 reads CAGTPRGTRWREQYF. The CDR3 DNA reads as TGTGCCGGAACCCCCAGGGGGACCCGATGGCGAGAGCAGTACTTC. The variable domain in full, completed from reference TRBV30 and TRBJ2-7, reads SQTIHQWPATLVQPVGSPLSLECTVEGTSNPNLYWYRQAAGRGLQLLFYSVGIGQISSEVPQNLSASRPQDRQFILSSKKLLLSDSGFYLCAGTPRGTRWREQYFGPGTRLTVT.

The chain couples TRBV29-1 to TRBJ2-1; 12 nucleotides line up with TRBD2. This CDR3 is built from 11 residues. The V and J ends lost 6 bases and 16 bases, in that order; junction bases with no gene match: 7. CDR1 SQVTM and CDR2 ANQGSEA come from the germline V gene. This CDR3 is CSVASGRANFF. Here the CDR3 DNA reads TGCAGCGTGGCTAGCGGGAGGGCCAATTTCTTC.

This rearrangement joins TRBV5-1 to TRBJ1-1; perhaps TRBD1 as D (5 bases). CDR3 size: 15 residues. V was clipped by 4 bases and J by 1 base, with 14 bases between them. CDR1 and CDR2 (germline): SGHRS, YFSETQ. CDR3 sequence (DNA): TGCGCCAGCAGCAAAGGACCTGACAGGAACACTGAAGCTTTCTTT. Protein sequence: CASSKGPDRNTEAFF.

This rearrangement joins TRBV18 to TRBJ2-1, with TRBD1 matching over 9 bases. Germline CDR1 reads KGHSH; CDR2 reads LQKENI. The CDR3 is 16 residues long. After removal of 3 bases from V and 7 bases from J, the junction contained 10 bases not matched to a gene. The CDR3 DNA sequence: TGTGCCAGCTCACCGCCCGGGACAGGGAGGAGAAATGAGCAGTTCTTC. This gives the protein CASSPPGTGRRNEQFF.

This rearrangement joins TRBV11-2 to TRBJ1-6; D remains unclear. The CDR3 is made up of 15 amino acids. Trimming stripped 3 bases from V and 0 bases from J, with 6 bases between. Germline loops: CDR1 SGHAT, CDR2 FQNNGV. The CDR3 sequence is CASSFTSSYNSPLHF. CDR3 DNA sequence: TGTGCCAGCAGCTTTACGAGCTCCTATAATTCACCCCTCCACTTT. The full variable domain, with the rest looked up from reference TRBV11-2 and TRBJ1-6, is EAGVAQSPRYKIIEKRQSVAFWCNPISGHATLYWYQQILGQGPKLLIQFQNNGVVDDSQLPKDRFSAERLKGVDSTLKIQPAKLEDSAVYLCASSFTSSYNSPLHFGNGTRLTVT.

The chain is built from TRBV5-1 and TRBJ2-1; 7 bases fit TRBD2. V lost 7 bases, J lost 8 bases, and 9 bases stayed unmatched. Germline-derived CDR1 and CDR2 are SGHRS and YFSETQ. The CDR3 length is 13 residues. CDR3 bases: TGCGCCAGCGGAAGAGGGAGGGGTGATGAGCAGTTCTTC. It yields the protein CASGRGRGDEQFF. Full variable domain (missing parts from reference TRBV5-1 and TRBJ2-1): KAGVTQTPRYLIKTRGQQVTLSCSPISGHRSVSWYQQTPGQGLQFLFEYFSETQRNKGNFPGRFSGRQFSNSRSEMNVSTLELGDSALYLCASGRGRGDEQFFGPGTRLTVL.

The chain has TRBV11-3 and TRBJ2-7; 10 nucleotides align to TRBD2. The CDR3 has 15 amino acids. J was trimmed by 2 bases and V by 5 bases; bases with no gene match: 6. Germline V gene lookup returns CDR1 SGHNT and CDR2 YENEEA. CDR3 in DNA: TGTGCCAGCAGCCCCACAGGACTAGCGGCCTACGAGCAGTACTTC. It encodes CASSPTGLAAYEQYF.

J is TRBJ2-7 and V is TRBV5-1, with D unclear. This CDR3 is 14 amino acids long. With 0 bases removed from V and 3 bases from J, the gap between germline ends came to 10 bases. Germline CDR1 SGHRS, CDR2 YFSETQ. CDR3 DNA sequence: TGCGCCAGCAGCTTGGCGGGTGAGTTCTACGAGCAGTACTTC. Protein product: CASSLAGEFYEQYF.